The entry below describes one T cell receptor beta chain. V lost 5 bases and J lost 4; bases outside the gene matches: 11. Germline values: CDR1 ENHRY, CDR2 SYGVKD. The CDR3 runs 16 residues. Only in-frame clones appear in the TCRdb table, and some are missing; sequencing was by immunoSEQ multiplex PCR. The table has 110,000 or so clones, over 80% seen once. This entry comes from a study of blood T cell repertoires in COVID-19. At the level of the study: The United States, Italy and Spain were the sources of the acute and convalescent COVID-19 samples. Sources were T cells, B-cell-depleted T cells, or PBMCs; the material itself was cDNA or gDNA.

This sequence originates from a woman between 65 and 79 years old with acute or convalescent COVID-19. The sequenced sample was peripheral blood. The chain is built from TRBV10-3 and TRBJ1-2; 9 positions match TRBD1. The CDR3 here is CAISSPGQGSAYGYTF. CDR3 in DNA: TGTGCCATCAGTTCCCCGGGACAGGGAAGTGCCTATGGCTACACCTTC.